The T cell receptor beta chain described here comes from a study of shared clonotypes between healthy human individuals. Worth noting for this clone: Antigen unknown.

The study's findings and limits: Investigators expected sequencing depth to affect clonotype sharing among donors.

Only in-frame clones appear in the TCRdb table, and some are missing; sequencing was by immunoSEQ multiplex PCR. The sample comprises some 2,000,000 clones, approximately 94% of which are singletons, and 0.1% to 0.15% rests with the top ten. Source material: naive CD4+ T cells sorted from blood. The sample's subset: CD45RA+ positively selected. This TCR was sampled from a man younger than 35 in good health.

The chain's CDR3 is CASSPIMDRGSFTEAFF. DNA for the CDR3: TGTGCCAGCTCACCGATTATGGACAGGGGGAGTTTCACTGAAGCTTTCTTT. The chain uses TRBV18 and TRBJ1-1, with 10 bases aligning to TRBD1. Germline CDR1 KGHSH, CDR2 LQKENI. With V trimmed by 3 bases and J by 4 bases, 11 bases remained unmatched. The CDR3 covers 17 residues.